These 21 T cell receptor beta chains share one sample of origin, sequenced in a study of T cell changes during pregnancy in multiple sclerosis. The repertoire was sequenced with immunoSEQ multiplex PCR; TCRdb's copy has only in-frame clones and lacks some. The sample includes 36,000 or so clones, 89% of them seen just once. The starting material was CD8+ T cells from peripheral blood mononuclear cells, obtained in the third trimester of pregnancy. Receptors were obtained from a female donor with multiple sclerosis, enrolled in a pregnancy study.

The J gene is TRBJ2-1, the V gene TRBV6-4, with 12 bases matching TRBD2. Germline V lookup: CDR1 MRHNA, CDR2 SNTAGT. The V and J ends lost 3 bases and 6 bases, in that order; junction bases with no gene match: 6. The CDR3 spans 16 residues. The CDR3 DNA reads TGTGCCAGCAGTGAGGGTCCGGGACTAGCGGGCAATGAGCAGTTCTTC. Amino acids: CASSEGPGLAGNEQFF.

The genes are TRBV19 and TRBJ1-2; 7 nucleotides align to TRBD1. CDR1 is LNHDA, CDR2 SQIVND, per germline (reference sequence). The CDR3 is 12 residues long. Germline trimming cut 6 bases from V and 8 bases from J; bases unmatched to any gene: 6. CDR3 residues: CASSKDRVGYTF. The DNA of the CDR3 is TGTGCCAGTAGCAAAGACAGGGTCGGCTACACCTTC.

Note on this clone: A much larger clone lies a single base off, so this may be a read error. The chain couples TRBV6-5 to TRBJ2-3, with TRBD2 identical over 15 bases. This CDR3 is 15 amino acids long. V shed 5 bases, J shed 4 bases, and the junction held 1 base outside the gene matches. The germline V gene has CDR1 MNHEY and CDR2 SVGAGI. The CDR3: CASSGLAGGPDTQYF. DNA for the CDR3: TGTGCCAGCAGTGGACTAGCGGGGGGGCCAGATACGCAGTATTTT.

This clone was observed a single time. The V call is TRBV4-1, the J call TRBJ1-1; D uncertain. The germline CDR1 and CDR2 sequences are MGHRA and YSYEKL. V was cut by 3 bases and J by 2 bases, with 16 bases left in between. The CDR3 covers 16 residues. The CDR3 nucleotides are TGCGCCAGCAGCCAGTATTGGGAGACGATTAACACTGAAGCTTTCTTT. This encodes CASSQYWETINTEAFF.

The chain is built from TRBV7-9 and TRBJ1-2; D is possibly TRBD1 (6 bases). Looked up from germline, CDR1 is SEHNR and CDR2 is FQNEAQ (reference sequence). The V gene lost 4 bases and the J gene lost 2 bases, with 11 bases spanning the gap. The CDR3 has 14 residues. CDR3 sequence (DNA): TGTGCCAGCAGCTCTGTGGGGGCAAACTATGGCTACACCTTC. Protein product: CASSSVGANYGYTF.

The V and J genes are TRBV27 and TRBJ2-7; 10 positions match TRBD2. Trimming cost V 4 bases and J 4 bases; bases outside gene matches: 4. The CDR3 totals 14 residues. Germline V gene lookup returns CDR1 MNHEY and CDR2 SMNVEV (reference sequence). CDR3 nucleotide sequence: TGTGCCAGCAGTTATTCAGCGGGAGGGTACGAGCAGTACTTC. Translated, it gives CASSYSAGGYEQYF.

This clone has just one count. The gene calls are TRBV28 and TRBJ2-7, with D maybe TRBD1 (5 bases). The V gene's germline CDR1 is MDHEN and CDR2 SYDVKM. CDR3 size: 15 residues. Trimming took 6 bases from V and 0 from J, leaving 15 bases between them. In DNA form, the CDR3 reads TGTGCCAGCAGCACAGGAGAACCGAGCTCCTACGAGCAGTACTTC. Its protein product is CASSTGEPSSYEQYF.

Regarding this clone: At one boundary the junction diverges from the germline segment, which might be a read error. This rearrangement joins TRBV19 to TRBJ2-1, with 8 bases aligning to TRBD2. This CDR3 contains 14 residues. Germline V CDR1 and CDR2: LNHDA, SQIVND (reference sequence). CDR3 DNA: TGTGCCAGTAGCATAGCGGGACTCTACAATGAGCAGTTCTTC. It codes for CASSIAGLYNEQFF.

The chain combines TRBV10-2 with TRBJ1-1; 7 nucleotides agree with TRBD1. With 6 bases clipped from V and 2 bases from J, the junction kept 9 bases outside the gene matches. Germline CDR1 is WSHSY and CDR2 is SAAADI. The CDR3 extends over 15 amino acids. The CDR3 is CASSSHTGANTEAFF. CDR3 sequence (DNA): TGCGCCAGCAGCTCACACACAGGGGCCAACACTGAAGCTTTCTTT.

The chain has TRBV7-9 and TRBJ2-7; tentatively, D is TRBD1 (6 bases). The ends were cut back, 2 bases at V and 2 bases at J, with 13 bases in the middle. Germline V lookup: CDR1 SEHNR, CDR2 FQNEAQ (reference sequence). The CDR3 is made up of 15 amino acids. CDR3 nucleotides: TGTGCCAGCAGCTTATTATCAGGGGACACCTACGAGCAGTACTTC. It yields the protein CASSLLSGDTYEQYF.

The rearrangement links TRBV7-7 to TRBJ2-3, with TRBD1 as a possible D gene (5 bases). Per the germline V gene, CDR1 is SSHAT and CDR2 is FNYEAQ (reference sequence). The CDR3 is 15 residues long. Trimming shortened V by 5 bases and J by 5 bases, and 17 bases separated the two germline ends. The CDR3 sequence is CASSATSDTKDTQYF. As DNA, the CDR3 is TGTGCCAGCAGCGCAACGTCGGACACAAAAGATACGCAGTATTTT.

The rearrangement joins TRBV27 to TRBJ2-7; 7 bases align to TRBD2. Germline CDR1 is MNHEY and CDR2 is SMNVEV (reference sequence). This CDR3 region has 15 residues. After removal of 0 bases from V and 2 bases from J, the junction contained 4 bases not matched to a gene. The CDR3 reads CASSLSIAGTYEQYF. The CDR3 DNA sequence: TGTGCCAGCAGTTTATCTATAGCGGGTACCTACGAGCAGTACTTC.

This CDR3 is CASSLKFETGVGYGYTF. In DNA, the CDR3 is TGTGCCAGCAGCTTAAAATTCGAGACAGGGGTTGGCTATGGCTACACCTTC. V gene TRBV5-6 combines with J gene TRBJ1-2, with TRBD1 identical over 8 bases. V shed 2 bases, J shed 4 bases, and the junction held 13 bases outside the gene matches. Germline V CDR1 and CDR2: SGHDT, YYEEEE. The CDR3 covers 17 residues.

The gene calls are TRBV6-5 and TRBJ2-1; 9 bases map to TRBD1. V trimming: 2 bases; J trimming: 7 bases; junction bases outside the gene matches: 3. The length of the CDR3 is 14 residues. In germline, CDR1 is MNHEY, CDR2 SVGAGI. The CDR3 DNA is TGTGCCAGCAGTTACGGGACAGGGAAGAATGAGCAGTTCTTC. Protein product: CASSYGTGKNEQFF.

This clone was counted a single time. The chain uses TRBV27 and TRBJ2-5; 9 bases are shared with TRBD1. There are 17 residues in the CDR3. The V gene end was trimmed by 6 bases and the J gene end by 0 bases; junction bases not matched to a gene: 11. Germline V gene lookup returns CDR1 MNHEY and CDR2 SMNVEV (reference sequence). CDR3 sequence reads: CASRAGTGSKYQETQYF. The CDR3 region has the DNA TGTGCCAGCAGGGCAGGGACAGGGAGTAAATACCAAGAGACCCAGTACTTC.

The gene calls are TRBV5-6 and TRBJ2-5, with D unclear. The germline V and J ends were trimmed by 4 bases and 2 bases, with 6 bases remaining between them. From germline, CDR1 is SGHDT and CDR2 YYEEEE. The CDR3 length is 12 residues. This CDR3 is CASSGEQETQYF. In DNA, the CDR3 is TGTGCCAGCAGCGGTGAGCAAGAGACCCAGTACTTC.

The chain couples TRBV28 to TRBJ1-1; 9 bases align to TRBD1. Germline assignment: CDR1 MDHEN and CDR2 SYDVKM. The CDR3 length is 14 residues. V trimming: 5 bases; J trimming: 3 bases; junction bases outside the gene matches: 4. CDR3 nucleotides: TGTGCCAGCAGTACCGACAGGGGGTACACTGAAGCTTTCTTT. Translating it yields CASSTDRGYTEAFF.

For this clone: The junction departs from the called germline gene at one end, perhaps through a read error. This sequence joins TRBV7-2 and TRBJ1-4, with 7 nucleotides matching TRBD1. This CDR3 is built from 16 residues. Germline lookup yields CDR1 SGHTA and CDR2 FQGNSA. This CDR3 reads CATSPTRQGFFEKLFF. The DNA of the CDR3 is TGTGCCACCAGCCCAACCCGACAGGGATTTTTTGAAAAACTGTTTTTT.

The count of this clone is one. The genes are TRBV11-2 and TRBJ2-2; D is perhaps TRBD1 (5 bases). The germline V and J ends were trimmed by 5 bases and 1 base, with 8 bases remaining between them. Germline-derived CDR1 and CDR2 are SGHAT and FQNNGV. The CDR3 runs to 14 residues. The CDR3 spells CASSPGQNTGELFF. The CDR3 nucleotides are TGTGCCAGCAGCCCCGGACAGAACACCGGGGAGCTGTTTTTT. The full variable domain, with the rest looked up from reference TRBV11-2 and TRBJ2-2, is EAGVAQSPRYKIIEKRQSVAFWCNPISGHATLYWYQQILGQGPKLLIQFQNNGVVDDSQLPKDRFSAERLKGVDSTLKIQPAKLEDSAVYLCASSPGQNTGELFFGEGSRLTVL.

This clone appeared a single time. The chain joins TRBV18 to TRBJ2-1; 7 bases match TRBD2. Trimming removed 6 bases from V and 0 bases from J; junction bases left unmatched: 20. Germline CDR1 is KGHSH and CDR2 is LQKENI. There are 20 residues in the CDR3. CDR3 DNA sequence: TGTGCCAGCTCCCCAGCGGGGCCAGCCTCGTTCCTGAGCTCCTACAATGAGCAGTTCTTC. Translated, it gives CASSPAGPASFLSSYNEQFF. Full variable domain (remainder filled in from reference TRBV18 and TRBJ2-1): NAGVMQNPRHLVRRRGQEARLRCSPMKGHSHVYWYRQLPEEGLKFMVYLQKENIIDESGMPKERFSAEFPKEGPSILRIQQVVRGDSAAYFCASSPAGPASFLSSYNEQFFGPGTRLTVL.

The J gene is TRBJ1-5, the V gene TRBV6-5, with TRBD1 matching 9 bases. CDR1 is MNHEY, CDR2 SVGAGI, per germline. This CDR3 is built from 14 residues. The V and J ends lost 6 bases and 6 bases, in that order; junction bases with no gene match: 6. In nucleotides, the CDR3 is TGTGCCAGCAGCCAGGGACAGGGAGGTCAGCCCCAGCATTTT. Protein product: CASSQGQGGQPQHF.